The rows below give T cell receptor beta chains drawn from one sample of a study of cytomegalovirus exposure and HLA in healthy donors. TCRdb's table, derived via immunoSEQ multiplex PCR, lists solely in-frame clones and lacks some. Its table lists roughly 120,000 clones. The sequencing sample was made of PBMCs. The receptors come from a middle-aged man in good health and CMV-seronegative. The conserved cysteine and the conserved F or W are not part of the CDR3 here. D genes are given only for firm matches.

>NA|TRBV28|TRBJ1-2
ASARVPRHYGYT
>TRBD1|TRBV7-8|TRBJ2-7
ASSLAPGQKYEQY
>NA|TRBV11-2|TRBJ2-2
ASSSTRLVTGELF
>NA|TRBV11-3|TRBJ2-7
ASSFLAPTDPSYEQY
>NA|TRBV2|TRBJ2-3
ASRGPSSY
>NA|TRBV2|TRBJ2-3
ASSEARVSGTDTQY
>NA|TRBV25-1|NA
ASSAIPRSYEQY
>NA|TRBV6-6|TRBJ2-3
ASSYLGLGTDTQY
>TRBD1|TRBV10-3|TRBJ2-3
ATGTGGDASTDTQY
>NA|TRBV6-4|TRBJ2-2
ASSDSWGAGELF
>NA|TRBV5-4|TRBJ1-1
ASSEGGAEAF
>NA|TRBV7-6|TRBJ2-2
ASSLGTENTGELF
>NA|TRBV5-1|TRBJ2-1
ASSPLRSSYNEQF
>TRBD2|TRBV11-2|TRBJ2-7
ASSKAGGPPSEQY
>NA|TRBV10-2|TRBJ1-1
ASSRTSRGTEAF
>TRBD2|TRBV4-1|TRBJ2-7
ASSQEAGEQY
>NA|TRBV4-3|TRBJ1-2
ASSQVEMNGYT
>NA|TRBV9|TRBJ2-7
ASSVPVGPGNEQY
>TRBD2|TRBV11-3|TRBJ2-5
ASSLGAGEYQETQY
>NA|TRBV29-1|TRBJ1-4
SVGTGYSNEKLF
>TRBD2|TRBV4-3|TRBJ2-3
ASSQTSGTTDTQY
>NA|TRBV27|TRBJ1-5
ASRKKDNSNQPQH
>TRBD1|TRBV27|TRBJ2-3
ASSARDSSTDTQY
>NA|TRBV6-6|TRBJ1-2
ASRPYNGEIT
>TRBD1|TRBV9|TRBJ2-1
ASSVVQGAHRYNEQF
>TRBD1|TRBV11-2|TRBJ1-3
ASSRTGGAGNTIY
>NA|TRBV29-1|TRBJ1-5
SVVPGINQPQH
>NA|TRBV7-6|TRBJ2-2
ASSTRGGYTGELF
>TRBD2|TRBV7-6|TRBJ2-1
ASRPTSGSNEQF
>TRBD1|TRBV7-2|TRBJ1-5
ASSQDRAGQPQH
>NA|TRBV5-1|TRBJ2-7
ASSLSTASRSYEQY
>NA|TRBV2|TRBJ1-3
ASSAQGGDGNTIY
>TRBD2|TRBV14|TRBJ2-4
ASSQRPSGSSANIQY
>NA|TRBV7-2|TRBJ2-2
ASSLALLNTGELF
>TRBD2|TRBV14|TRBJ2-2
ASSQDSGQGDGTSGSTGELF
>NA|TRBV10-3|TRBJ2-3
AITSRGGDTQY
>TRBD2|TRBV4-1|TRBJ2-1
ASSQASGRDNEQF
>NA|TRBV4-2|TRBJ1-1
ASSQGGGAF
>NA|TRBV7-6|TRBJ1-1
ASSFQDRGGTEAF
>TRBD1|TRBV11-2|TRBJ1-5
ASSPIQGARGQPQH
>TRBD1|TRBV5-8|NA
ASRTGGTYEQY
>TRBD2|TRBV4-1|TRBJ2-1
ASSLSGTSNNEQF
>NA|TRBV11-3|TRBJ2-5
ASSKRTGRETQY
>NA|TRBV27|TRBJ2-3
ASSLSWATDTQY
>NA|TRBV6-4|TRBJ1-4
ASRPGESPGEKLF
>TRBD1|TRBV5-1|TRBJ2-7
ASSRGTGGNYEQY
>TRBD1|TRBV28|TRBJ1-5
ASSPSWTGGYNQPQH
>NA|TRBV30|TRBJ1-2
AWSVPGLYGYT
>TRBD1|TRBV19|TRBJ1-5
ASSTTGDGQPQH
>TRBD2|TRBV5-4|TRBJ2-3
ASSSPGLAGPTDTQY
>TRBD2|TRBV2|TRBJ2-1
ASSGLAGGNEQF
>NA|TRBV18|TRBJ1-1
ASSPPKGFNTEAF
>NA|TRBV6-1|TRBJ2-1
ASSGRDDYNEQF
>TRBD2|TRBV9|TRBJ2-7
ASSGRIAGGIHEQY
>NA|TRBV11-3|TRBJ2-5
ASSLVRGVETQY